The 3 T cell receptor beta chains listed next were all sequenced from one sample in a study of blood T cell repertoires in COVID-19. The protocol was immunoSEQ multiplex PCR, while the TCRdb copy is restricted to in-frame clones and leaves out a portion. The table shows 150,000 to 190,000 clones, with about 80% occurring only once. Sequencing input: peripheral blood. The receptors come from a man aged 60-69 years with acute or convalescent COVID-19.

The rearrangement links TRBV7-2 to TRBJ2-7; 9 bases fit TRBD1. The CDR3 contains 15 residues. Germline V CDR1 and CDR2: SGHTA, FQGNSA. After removal of 4 bases from V and 3 bases from J, the junction contained 7 bases not matched to a gene. CDR3 region: CASSWGQGGIYEQYF. The CDR3 nucleotides read TGTGCCAGCAGCTGGGGACAGGGAGGGATCTACGAGCAGTACTTC.

The chain has TRBV29-1 and TRBJ1-2; D not resolved. The CDR3 length is 12 residues. Germline values: CDR1 SQVTM, CDR2 ANQGSEA. V was cut by 4 bases and J by 3 bases, with 9 bases left in between. CDR3 bases: TGCAGCGTTGCGGCGGGTCACTATGGCTACACCTTC. Its protein is CSVAAGHYGYTF. Using reference TRBV29-1 and TRBJ1-2 for the parts outside the CDR3, the full variable domain is SAVISQKPSRDICQRGTSLTIQCQVDSQVTMMFWYRQQPGQSLTLIATANQGSEATYESGFVIDKFPISRPNLTFSTLTVSNMSPEDSSIYLCSVAAGHYGYTFGSGTRLTVV.

The rearrangement links TRBV15 to TRBJ2-7; 11 bases fit TRBD1. The CDR3 extends over 16 amino acids. J gave up 4 bases and V 1 base, and 6 bases lay outside the gene matches. Per the germline V gene, CDR1 is LNHNV and CDR2 is YYDKDF (reference sequence). CDR3 protein: CATSRGGTGGRYEQYF. The CDR3 DNA reads TGTGCCACCAGCAGAGGGGGGACAGGGGGTAGATACGAGCAGTACTTC.